This paragraph reports one T cell receptor beta chain. Its antigen is not identified. A multiplex PCR was run with 60 Vbeta primers and 13 Jbeta primers. Method: immunoSEQ multiplex PCR; TCRdb's copy keeps in-frame clones and lacks some. The table has about 110,000 clones, around 73% seen once. Despite likely unrecorded immune exposures, the donors were nominally healthy at the time of sampling. This CDR3 has 14 amino acids. The germline V gene has CDR1 SGHVS and CDR2 FNYEAQ. V lost 5 bases and J lost 11, with 18 bases in between. This specimen comes from a study of cytomegalovirus exposure and HLA in healthy donors. Whole-study results and caveats: CMV serostatus was the sole immune exposure information available. Near-uniform donor sequencing depth was presumed by presence/absence analyses. In a later analysis, the majority of CMV-associated beta chains seemingly showed HLA restriction.

V is TRBV7-6 and J is TRBJ1-4; tentative D call: TRBD1 (5 bases). This sequence originates from a woman aged 25 to 39 in good health and CMV-seropositive. Sequencing input: PBMCs. The CDR3 DNA follows: TGTGCCAGCAGCCAGAAGGTGGGGGAGGGCAAACTGTTTTTT. Residues: CASSQKVGEGKLFF.